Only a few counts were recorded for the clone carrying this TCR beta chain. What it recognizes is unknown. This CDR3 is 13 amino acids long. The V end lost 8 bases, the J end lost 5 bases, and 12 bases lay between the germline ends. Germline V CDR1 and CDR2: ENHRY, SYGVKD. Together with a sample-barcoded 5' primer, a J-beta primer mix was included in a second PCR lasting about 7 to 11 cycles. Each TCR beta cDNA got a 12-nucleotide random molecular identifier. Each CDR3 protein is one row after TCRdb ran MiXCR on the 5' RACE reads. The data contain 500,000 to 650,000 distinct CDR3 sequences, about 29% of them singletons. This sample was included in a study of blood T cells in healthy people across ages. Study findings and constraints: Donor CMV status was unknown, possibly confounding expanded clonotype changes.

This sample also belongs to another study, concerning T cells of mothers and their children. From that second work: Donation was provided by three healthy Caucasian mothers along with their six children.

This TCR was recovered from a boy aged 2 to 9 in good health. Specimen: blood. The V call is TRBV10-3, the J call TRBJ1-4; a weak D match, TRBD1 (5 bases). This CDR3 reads CAIGTAPNEKLFF. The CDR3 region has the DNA TGTGCCATCGGGACCGCGCCCAATGAAAAACTGTTTTTT.